These 19 T cell receptor beta chains came from one sample sequenced in a study of CD8 T cells in ankylosing spondylitis. TCRdb re-called the 5' RACE reads through MiXCR, storing one row per CDR3 protein. The table records around 88,000 distinct CDR3 sequences, roughly 10% of them present only once. Sequencing was performed on blood, either unsorted or a sorted T cell fraction (not recorded which). These TCRs come from a male donor with ankylosing spondylitis or in good health (not recorded which).

This clonotype has a count of ten or more. The chain is built from TRBV7-9 and TRBJ1-2, with a possible D match to TRBD1 (6 bases). This CDR3 contains 14 residues. V gave up 5 bases and J gave up 6 bases, with 16 bases separating them. The V gene's germline CDR1 is SEHNR and CDR2 FQNEAQ (reference sequence). The CDR3 is CASSPNQGWNGYTF. The CDR3 coding sequence is TGTGCCAGCAGCCCCAACCAGGGGTGGAATGGCTACACCTTC.

The table lists this clonotype with many counts. CDR3 sequence: CASQLVPLTGGRDGYTF. The CDR3 DNA is TGTGCCAGCCAACTAGTCCCCTTAACCGGGGGTAGGGATGGCTACACCTTC. The chain has TRBV11-2 and TRBJ1-2; a weak D match, TRBD1 (5 bases). The V end lost 8 bases, the J end lost 6 bases, and 28 bases lay between the germline ends. This CDR3 contains 17 residues. Germline V gives CDR1 SGHAT, CDR2 FQNNGV.

In its sample, this clonotype was seen many times. The junction and the germline gene differ at one end; a read error may be behind it. The chain links TRBV28 to TRBJ1-1; D unresolved. The CDR3 consists of 12 residues. CDR1 is MDHEN and CDR2 is SYDVKM in the germline V gene. As DNA, the CDR3 is TGTGCCAGCAGGGTTCGTGGCACTGACGCTTTCTTT. Its translation: CASRVRGTDAFF.

This clonotype was observed at least ten times. The chain carries TRBV4-2 and TRBJ2-5, with D hard to call. The CDR3 sequence is 13 residues long. Germline V gene lookup returns CDR1 LGHNA and CDR2 YNFKEQ. Between the trimmed V and J ends, which lost 1 base and 3 bases, there was a span of 6 bases. CDR3 in amino acids: CASSQGFEETQYF. CDR3 nucleotides: TGTGCCAGCAGCCAAGGTTTCGAAGAGACCCAGTACTTC.

The CDR3, as DNA: TGTGCCAGCAGCCAAGGCTGGTGGGGCCCAAAGGAAGATACGCAGTATTTT. Translation gives CASSQGWWGPKEDTQYF. This rearrangement joins TRBV3-1 to TRBJ2-3; D is possibly TRBD1 (5 bases). The V end was cut by 1 base, the J end by 5 bases, with 19 bases between. Germline CDR1 and CDR2: LGHDT and YNNKEL (reference sequence). This CDR3 is built from 17 residues.

The V gene is TRBV29-1, the J gene TRBJ2-7; the D is unclear. The V end was cut by 6 bases, the J end by 7 bases, with 16 bases between. CDR1 and CDR2 from the germline V gene are SQVTM and ANQGSEA. The CDR3 covers 12 residues. CDR3 sequence (DNA): TGCAGCGTCGCGTGGGCCGGCAAAGAGCAGTACTTC. As protein: CSVAWAGKEQYF.

This clonotype has just one count. This chain uses TRBV7-8 with TRBJ1-5; no firm D call. V lost 1 base and J 0 bases, leaving 10 bases between the germline ends. The CDR3 runs to 16 residues. Germline CDR1 reads SGHVS; CDR2 reads FQNEAQ. The CDR3 sequence is CASSLEVGLSNQPQHF. The DNA of the CDR3 is TGTGCCAGCAGCTTAGAAGTAGGCCTTAGCAATCAGCCCCAGCATTTT.

The chain couples TRBV12-3 or TRBV12-4 to TRBJ2-7; D is perhaps TRBD1 or TRBD2 (5 bases each). V was trimmed by 3 bases and J by 5 bases, leaving 23 bases between them. CDR3 length: 17 residues. The CDR3 DNA follows: TGTGCCAGCAGTTTTTTGGGCCCGTTAGGGACCAGCCACGAGCAGTACTTC. Its translation is CASSFLGPLGTSHEQYF.

This clonotype was seen ten or more times. This sequence joins TRBV4-2 and TRBJ2-3, with TRBD2 identical over 7 bases. The V gene's germline CDR1 is LGHNA and CDR2 YNFKEQ. This CDR3 is built from 17 residues. V was pared by 6 bases and J by 3 bases, with 15 bases of the junction left unmatched. Here the CDR3 reads CASRDRAGVQVTDTQYF. The CDR3 DNA follows: TGTGCCAGCAGAGATCGGGCGGGGGTTCAGGTAACAGATACGCAGTATTTT.

This clonotype was counted many times. J is TRBJ2-1 and V is TRBV24-1; D might be TRBD1 (7 bases). Trimming left V 9 bases short and J 5 bases short, with 22 bases between. The CDR3 totals 16 residues. Germline V gene data show CDR1 as KGHDR and CDR2 as SFDVKD. The CDR3 reads CATGGGQQGRHNEQFF. In DNA form, the CDR3 reads TGTGCCACCGGAGGGGGACAACAGGGGAGGCACAATGAGCAGTTCTTC.

There are many counts of this clonotype. V is TRBV6-2 or TRBV6-3 and J is TRBJ1-5; no clear D gene. V was trimmed by 7 bases and J by 0 bases, leaving 13 bases between them. The germline V gene has CDR1 MNHEY and CDR2 SVGEGT. The CDR3 contains 15 residues. The CDR3 DNA is TGTGCCAGCACCCTTCGACGGAATAGCAATCAGCCCCAGCATTTT. Translating gives CASTLRRNSNQPQHF.

This clonotype was recorded at least ten times. The rearrangement links TRBV5-1 to TRBJ2-7, with 7 bases lining up with TRBD1. Germline V gene sequence: CDR1 SGHRS, CDR2 YFSETQ. The CDR3 has 15 amino acids. V dropped 7 bases and J dropped 1; count of bases not matched to a gene: 11. CDR3 amino acids: CASPPILDRSYEQYF. The CDR3 DNA reads as TGCGCCAGCCCCCCCATTTTGGACAGGTCCTACGAGCAGTACTTC.

The chain couples TRBV7-9 to TRBJ1-2; weak D call: TRBD1 (5 bases). Germline V CDR1 and CDR2: SEHNR, FQNEAQ (reference sequence). This CDR3 is built from 15 residues. V lost 7 bases, J lost 6 bases, and 21 bases lay in between. The CDR3 is CASTDGGPPGDGYTF. The CDR3 DNA is TGTGCCAGCACCGACGGGGGACCTCCGGGTGATGGCTACACCTTC.

This clonotype has at least ten counts. This chain links TRBV7-6 with TRBJ1-4, with D hard to call. CDR3 length: 13 amino acids. Trimming removed 9 bases at V and 4 bases at J, with 12 bases between. Germline CDR1 reads SGHVS; CDR2 reads FNYEAQ. CDR3 in DNA: TGTGCCAGTTCGGCAGGCCGTAATGAAAAACTGTTTTTT. Protein sequence: CASSAGRNEKLFF.

This sequence joins TRBV2 and TRBJ2-5; 11 bases line up with TRBD2. This CDR3 spans 15 amino acids. The J segment lost 2 bases and the V segment lost 7 bases, leaving 6 bases of the junction unmatched. Germline assignment: CDR1 SNHLY and CDR2 FYNNEI. The CDR3 nucleotides are TGTGCCAGCATCGAGTCTAGCGGGGGGCAAGAGACCCAGTACTTC. Translated, it gives CASIESSGGQETQYF.

A few counts support this clonotype. This chain uses TRBV7-3 with TRBJ2-3; D might be TRBD2 (6 bases). This CDR3 spans 17 amino acids. Per germline, CDR1 SGHTA and CDR2 FQGTGA. V lost 0 bases, J lost 2 bases, and 15 bases lay in between. The CDR3 loop is CASSLTLSAGNTDTQYF. The CDR3, as DNA: TGTGCCAGCAGCTTAACGTTGTCAGCGGGCAACACAGATACGCAGTATTTT.

This clonotype was observed many times. The rearrangement uses TRBV5-1 and TRBJ2-5; no firm D call. CDR1 is SGHRS and CDR2 is YFSETQ in the germline V gene. The V and J ends lost 5 bases and 3 bases respectively, with 8 bases between them. The CDR3 sequence is 12 residues long. The CDR3 nucleotides are TGCGCCAGCAGTTACTCGGAAGAGACCCAGTACTTC. Translating it yields CASSYSEETQYF.

The table lists this clonotype with a few counts. The gene calls are TRBV27 and TRBJ2-5, with D maybe TRBD1 (6 bases). CDR1 and CDR2 (germline): MNHEY, SMNVEV (reference sequence). Between the trimmed V and J ends, which lost 5 bases and 2 bases, there was a span of 9 bases. CDR3 size: 13 residues. The CDR3 bases are TGTGCCAGCAGTCGGACAGCACAAGAGACCCAGTACTTC. Translated, it gives CASSRTAQETQYF.

This clonotype was observed at least ten times. The V gene is TRBV5-1, the J gene TRBJ2-1, with TRBD1 as a possible D gene (5 bases). The V and J ends lost 1 base and 2 bases respectively, with 10 bases between them. The CDR3 sequence is 15 residues long. Per germline, CDR1 SGHRS and CDR2 YFSETQ. CDR3: CASSLSQGTYNEQFF. The DNA of the CDR3 is TGCGCCAGCAGCTTGTCGCAGGGAACCTACAATGAGCAGTTCTTC.